This paragraph covers one T cell receptor beta chain sequence. No antigen is known for it. Germline V lookup: CDR1 DFQATT, CDR2 SNEGSKA (reference sequence). Trimming stripped 5 bases from V and 4 bases from J, with 8 bases between. The CDR3 is 11 amino acids. These data are taken from a study of shared clonotypes between healthy human individuals. Study findings and constraints: Richness estimates generally favored naive over memory subsets. Deeper or shallower sequencing was expected to change how clonotypes are shared among donors.

Replicate PCRs run on sorted subsets employed 200 ng DNA, 25,000 to 35,000 T cell genomes. Profiled with immunoSEQ multiplex PCR; TCRdb holds only in-frame clones, not every one. The sample lists about 2.3 million clones, 85% to 95% occurring once. Subsets obtained from CD4+ cells comprised CD45RA+ naive and CD45RA-negative memory cells. This receptor was taken from a man aged 18 to 30 in good health. Some clones in this sample may be carry-over from other donors' samples. What was sequenced was naive CD4+ T cells from PBMCs. Subset here: CD45RA+ positively selected. The rearrangement uses TRBV20-1 and TRBJ2-5; D remains unclear. The CDR3 nucleotides are TGCAGTGCTCGTTACCTAGAGACCCAGTACTTC. It encodes CSARYLETQYF.